This T cell receptor (beta chain) appears in the sequencing data of a study of T cells in Graves' hyperthyroidism and ophthalmopathy. Study results and limitations: The model forecast ophthalmopathy, anticipating it by a median approximately 6.2 months before onset. Most thyroid clonotypes expanded above 0.001 appeared in blood too.

This clonotype showed up many times. Its antigen is still unknown. Amplification of TCR beta CDR3 regions was performed using RNA transcripts as template. During a first-round RT-PCR of the TCR CDR3, the HTBI primer set was used. In TCRdb, the multiplex PCR reads were re-called with MiXCR into one record per CDR3 protein. Of around 340,000 distinct CDR3 sequences in the sample, 15% to 20% were seen once. The source of this sequence is a middle-aged woman with Graves' ophthalmopathy. The sample consisted of blood.

The CDR3 spells CASSRSGQGTYEQYF. The DNA for the CDR3 is TGTGCCAGCAGCAGAAGCGGGCAAGGGACCTACGAGCAGTACTTC. The chain employs TRBV12-3 or TRBV12-4 and TRBJ2-7; the D gene is possibly TRBD2 (6 bases). The V gene lost 6 bases and the J gene lost 2 bases, with 17 bases spanning the gap. The CDR3 length is 15 residues.